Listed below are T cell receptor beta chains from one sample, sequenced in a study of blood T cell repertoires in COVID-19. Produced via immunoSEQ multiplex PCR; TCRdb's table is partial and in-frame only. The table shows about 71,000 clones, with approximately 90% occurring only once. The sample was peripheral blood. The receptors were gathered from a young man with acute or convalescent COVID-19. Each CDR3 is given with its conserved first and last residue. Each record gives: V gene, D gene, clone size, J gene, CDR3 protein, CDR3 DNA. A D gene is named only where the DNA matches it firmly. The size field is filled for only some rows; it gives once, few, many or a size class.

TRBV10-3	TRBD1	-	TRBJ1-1	CAISEPQGMDTEAFF	TGTGCCATCAGTGAGCCACAGGGGATGGACACTGAAGCTTTCTTT
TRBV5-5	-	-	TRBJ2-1	CASSPLGNNNNEQFF	TGTGCCAGCAGCCCCCTCGGGAACAACAACAATGAGCAGTTCTTC
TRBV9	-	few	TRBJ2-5	CASSAQWDSRTQYF	TGTGCCAGCAGCGCTCAGTGGGACTCGCGGACCCAGTACTTC
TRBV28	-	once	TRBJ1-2	CASEQGTFTTYGYTF	TGTGCCAGCGAACAGGGAACGTTTACCACCTATGGCTACACCTTC
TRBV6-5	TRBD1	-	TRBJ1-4	CASSPRQGGEKLFF	TGTGCCAGCAGTCCTAGACAGGGCGGTGAAAAACTGTTTTTT
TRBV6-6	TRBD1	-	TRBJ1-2	CASSRTRQGAHLNYGYTF	TGTGCCAGCAGCCGAACTCGACAGGGGGCGCACCTTAACTATGGCTACACCTTC
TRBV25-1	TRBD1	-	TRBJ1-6	CASSDWETGNSPLHF	TGTGCCAGCAGTGATTGGGAGACAGGGAATTCACCCCTCCACTTT
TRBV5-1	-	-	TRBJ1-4	CASSLGTSNEKLFF	TGCGCCAGCAGCTTGGGCACTTCTAATGAAAAACTGTTTTTT
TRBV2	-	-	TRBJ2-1	CATVTGIGYNEQFF	TGTGCCACCGTGACAGGCATCGGCTACAATGAGCAGTTCTTC
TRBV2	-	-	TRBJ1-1	CASLRSPTNTEAFF	TGTGCCTCGTTAAGGAGCCCTACGAACACTGAAGCTTTCTTT
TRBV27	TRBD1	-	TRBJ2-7	CASSLGQGAWEQYF	TGTGCCAGCAGCCTTGGACAGGGGGCATGGGAGCAGTACTTC
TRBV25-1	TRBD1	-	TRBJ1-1	CASSDPGQGASRAFF	TGTGCCAGCAGTGACCCAGGACAGGGGGCTTCTCGAGCTTTCTTT
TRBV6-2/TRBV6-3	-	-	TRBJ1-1	CASSPVPKYSRDKNTEAFF	TGTGCCAGCAGCCCTGTACCTAAGTATTCCCGGGACAAGAACACTGAAGCTTTCTTT
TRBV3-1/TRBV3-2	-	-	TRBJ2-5	CASSPRGETQYF	TGTGCCAGCAGCCCCAGGGGAGAGACCCAGTACTTC
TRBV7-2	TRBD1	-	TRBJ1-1	CASSLARGPGTEAFF	TGTGCCAGCAGCTTAGCGAGGGGGCCGGGCACTGAAGCTTTCTTT
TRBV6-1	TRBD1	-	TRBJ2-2	CASSAPSTTGIRTGELFF	TGTGCCAGCAGTGCCCCCTCGACGACAGGGATAAGGACCGGGGAGCTGTTTTTT
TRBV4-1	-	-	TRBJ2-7	CASSAPGLTSYEQYF	TGCGCCAGCAGCGCTCCGGGACTGACCTCCTACGAGCAGTACTTC
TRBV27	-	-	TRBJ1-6	CASSLGSMRSPLHF	TGTGCCAGCAGTCTTGGATCCATGAGGTCACCCCTCCACTTT
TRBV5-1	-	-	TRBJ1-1	CASSLGTSNTEAFF	TGCGCCAGCAGCTTGGGGACATCGAACACTGAAGCTTTCTTT
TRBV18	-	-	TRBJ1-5	CASSPRPKTGNLSQPQHF	TGTGCCAGCTCACCGAGGCCAAAAACAGGGAATTTGAGTCAGCCCCAGCATTTT
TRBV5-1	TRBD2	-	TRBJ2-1	CASSSAGGGIDEQFF	TGCGCCAGCAGCTCCGCCGGGGGAGGGATCGATGAGCAGTTCTTC